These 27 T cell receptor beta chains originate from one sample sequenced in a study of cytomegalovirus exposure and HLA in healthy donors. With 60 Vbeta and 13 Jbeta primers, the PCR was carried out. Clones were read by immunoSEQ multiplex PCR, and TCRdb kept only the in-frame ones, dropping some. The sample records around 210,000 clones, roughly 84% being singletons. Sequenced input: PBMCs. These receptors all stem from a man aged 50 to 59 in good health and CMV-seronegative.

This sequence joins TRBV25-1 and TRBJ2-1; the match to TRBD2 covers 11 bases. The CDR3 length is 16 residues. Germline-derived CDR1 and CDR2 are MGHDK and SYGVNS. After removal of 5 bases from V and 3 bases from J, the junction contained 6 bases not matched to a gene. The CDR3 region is CASSPLGTSGYNEQFF. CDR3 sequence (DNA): TGTGCCAGCAGTCCCCTAGGGACTAGCGGCTACAATGAGCAGTTCTTC.

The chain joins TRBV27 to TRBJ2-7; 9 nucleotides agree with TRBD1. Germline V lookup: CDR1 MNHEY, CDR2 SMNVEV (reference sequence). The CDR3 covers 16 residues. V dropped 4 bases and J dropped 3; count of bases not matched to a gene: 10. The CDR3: CASSSRTGTGIYEQYF. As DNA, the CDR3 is TGTGCCAGCAGTTCCAGAACTGGGACAGGGATCTACGAGCAGTACTTC.

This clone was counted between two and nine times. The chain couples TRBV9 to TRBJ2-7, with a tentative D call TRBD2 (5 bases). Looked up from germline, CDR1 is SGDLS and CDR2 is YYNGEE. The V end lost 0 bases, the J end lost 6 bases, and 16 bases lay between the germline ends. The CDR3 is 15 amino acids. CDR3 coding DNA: TGTGCCAGCAGCGTAGATGCACCGAATGGAGGCGAGCAGTACTTC. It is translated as CASSVDAPNGGEQYF.

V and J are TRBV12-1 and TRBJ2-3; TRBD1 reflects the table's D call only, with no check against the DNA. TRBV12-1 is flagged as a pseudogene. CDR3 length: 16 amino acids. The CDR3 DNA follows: TGTGCCAGCAGCTTTGGGGGGACAGGGTGGCGGGATACGCAGTATTTT. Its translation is CASSFGGTGWRDTQYF.

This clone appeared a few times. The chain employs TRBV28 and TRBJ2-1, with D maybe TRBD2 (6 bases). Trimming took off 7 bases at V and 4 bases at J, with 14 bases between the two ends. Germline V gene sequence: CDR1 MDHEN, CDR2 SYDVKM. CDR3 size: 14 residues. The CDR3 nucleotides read TGTGCCAGCATCAACCGGGGGAATTACAATGAGCAGTTCTTC. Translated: CASINRGNYNEQFF.

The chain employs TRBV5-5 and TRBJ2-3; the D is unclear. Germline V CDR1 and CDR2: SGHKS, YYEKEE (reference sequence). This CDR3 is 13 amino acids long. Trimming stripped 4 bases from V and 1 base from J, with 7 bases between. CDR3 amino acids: CASSQGGTDTQYF. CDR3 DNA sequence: TGTGCCAGCAGCCAAGGAGGCACAGATACGCAGTATTTT.

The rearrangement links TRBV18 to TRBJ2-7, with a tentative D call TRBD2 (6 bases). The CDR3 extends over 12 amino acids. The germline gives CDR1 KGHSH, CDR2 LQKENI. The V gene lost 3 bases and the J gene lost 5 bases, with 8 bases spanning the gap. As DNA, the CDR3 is TGTGCCAGCTCACCGGAGGGGAACGAGCAGTACTTC. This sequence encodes CASSPEGNEQYF. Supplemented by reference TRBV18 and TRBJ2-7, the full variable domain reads NAGVMQNPRHLVRRRGQEARLRCSPMKGHSHVYWYRQLPEEGLKFMVYLQKENIIDESGMPKERFSAEFPKEGPSILRIQQVVRGDSAAYFCASSPEGNEQYFGPGTRLTVT.

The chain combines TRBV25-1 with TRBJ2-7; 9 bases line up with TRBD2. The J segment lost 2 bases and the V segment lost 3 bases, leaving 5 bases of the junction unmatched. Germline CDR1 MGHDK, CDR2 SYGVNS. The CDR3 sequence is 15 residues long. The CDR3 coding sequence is TGTGCCAGCAGTGAGCCTAGCGGGATTACCTACGAGCAGTACTTC. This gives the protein CASSEPSGITYEQYF.

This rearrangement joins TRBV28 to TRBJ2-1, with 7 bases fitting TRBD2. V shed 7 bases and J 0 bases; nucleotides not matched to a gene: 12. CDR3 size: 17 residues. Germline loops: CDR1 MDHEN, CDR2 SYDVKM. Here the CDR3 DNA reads TGTGCCAGCATCACACGTAGCGGGTACAGCTCCTACAATGAGCAGTTCTTC. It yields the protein CASITRSGYSSYNEQFF.

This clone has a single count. CDR3 loop: CASSPSGTGNEKLFF. CDR3 DNA sequence: TGCGCCAGCAGCCCCTCCGGGACAGGGAACGAAAAACTGTTTTTT. This sequence joins TRBV4-1 and TRBJ1-4, with 9 nucleotides matching TRBD1. The CDR3 totals 15 residues. Trimming took 4 bases from V and 8 from J; bases not matched to a gene: 8. Germline loops: CDR1 MGHRA, CDR2 YSYEKL.

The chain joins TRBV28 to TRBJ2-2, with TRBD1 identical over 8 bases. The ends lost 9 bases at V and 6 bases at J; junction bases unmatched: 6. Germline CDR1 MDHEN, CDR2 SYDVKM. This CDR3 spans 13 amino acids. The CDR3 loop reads CASFQGAAGELFF. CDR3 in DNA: TGTGCCAGTTTCCAGGGGGCGGCCGGGGAGCTGTTTTTT. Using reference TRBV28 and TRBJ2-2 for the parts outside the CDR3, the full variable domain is DVKVTQSSRYLVKRTGEKVFLECVQDMDHENMFWYRQDPGLGLRLIYFSYDVKMKEKGDIPEGYSVSREKKERFSLILESASTNQTSMYLCASFQGAAGELFFGEGSRLTVL.

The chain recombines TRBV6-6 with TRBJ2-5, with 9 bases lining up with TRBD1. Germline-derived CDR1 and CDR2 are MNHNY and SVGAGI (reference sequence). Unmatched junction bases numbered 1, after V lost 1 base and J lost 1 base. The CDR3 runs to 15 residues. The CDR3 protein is CASSYWTGAQETQYF. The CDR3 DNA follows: TGTGCCAGCAGTTACTGGACAGGGGCCCAAGAGACCCAGTACTTC.

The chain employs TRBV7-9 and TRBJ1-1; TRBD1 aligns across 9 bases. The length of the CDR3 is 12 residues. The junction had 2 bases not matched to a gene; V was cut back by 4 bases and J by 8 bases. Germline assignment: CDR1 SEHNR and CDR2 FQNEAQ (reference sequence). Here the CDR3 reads CASSSGTGEAFF. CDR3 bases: TGTGCCAGCAGCTCCGGGACAGGGGAAGCTTTCTTT.

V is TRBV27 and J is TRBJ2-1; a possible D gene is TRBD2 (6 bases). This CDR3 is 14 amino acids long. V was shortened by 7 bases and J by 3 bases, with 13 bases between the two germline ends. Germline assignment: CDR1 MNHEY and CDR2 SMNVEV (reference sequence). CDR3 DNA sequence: TGTGCCAGCACCCGGGGTAGCGGCTACAATGAGCAGTTCTTC. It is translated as CASTRGSGYNEQFF.

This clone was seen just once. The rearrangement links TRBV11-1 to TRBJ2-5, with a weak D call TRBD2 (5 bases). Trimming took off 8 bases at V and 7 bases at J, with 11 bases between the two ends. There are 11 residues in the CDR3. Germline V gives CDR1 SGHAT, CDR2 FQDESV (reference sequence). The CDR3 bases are TGTGCCAGCCAACGGACTGGGACCCAGTACTTC. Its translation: CASQRTGTQYF.

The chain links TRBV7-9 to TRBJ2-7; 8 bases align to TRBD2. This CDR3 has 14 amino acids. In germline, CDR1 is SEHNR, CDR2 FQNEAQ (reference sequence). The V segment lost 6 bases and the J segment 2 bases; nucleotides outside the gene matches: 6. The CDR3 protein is CASRPSGFPYEQYF. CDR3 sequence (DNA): TGTGCCAGCAGACCTAGCGGGTTCCCCTACGAGCAGTACTTC.

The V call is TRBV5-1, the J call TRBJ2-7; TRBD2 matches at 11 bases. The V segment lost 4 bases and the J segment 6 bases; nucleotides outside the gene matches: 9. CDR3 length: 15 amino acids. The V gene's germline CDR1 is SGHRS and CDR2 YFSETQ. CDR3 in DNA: TGCGCCAGCAGCCCAAAACTAGCGGGGGAGCGCGAGCAGTACTTC. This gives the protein CASSPKLAGEREQYF.

The chain's CDR3 is CASSSAGGQETQYF. In DNA form, the CDR3 reads TGTGCCAGCAGCTCGGCGGGAGGGCAAGAGACCCAGTACTTC. V and J are TRBV7-3 and TRBJ2-5, with 9 positions matching TRBD2. This CDR3 region has 14 residues. J lost 2 bases, V lost 4 bases, and 2 bases had no gene match. The germline CDR1 and CDR2 sequences are SGHTA and FQGTGA.

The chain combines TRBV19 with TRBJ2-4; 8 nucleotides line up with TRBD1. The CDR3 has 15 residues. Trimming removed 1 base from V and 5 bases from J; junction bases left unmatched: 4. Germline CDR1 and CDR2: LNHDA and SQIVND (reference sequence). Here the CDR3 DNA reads TGTGCCAGTAGTATAGGACAGGGGTTCCAAAACATTCAGTACTTC. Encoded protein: CASSIGQGFQNIQYF.

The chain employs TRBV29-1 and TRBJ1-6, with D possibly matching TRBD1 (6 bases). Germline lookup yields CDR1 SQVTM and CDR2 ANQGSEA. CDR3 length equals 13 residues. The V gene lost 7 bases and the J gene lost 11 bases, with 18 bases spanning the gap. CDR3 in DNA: TGCAGCGGCACTGATCAGGGGATGACACCCCTCCACTTT. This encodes CSGTDQGMTPLHF.

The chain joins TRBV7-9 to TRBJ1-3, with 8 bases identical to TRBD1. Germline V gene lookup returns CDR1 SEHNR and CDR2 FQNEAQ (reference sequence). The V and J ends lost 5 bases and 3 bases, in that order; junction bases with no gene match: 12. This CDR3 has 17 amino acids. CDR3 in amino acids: CASSHPIQGAGGNTIYF. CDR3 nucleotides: TGTGCCAGCAGCCATCCTATTCAGGGGGCGGGTGGAAACACCATATATTTT.

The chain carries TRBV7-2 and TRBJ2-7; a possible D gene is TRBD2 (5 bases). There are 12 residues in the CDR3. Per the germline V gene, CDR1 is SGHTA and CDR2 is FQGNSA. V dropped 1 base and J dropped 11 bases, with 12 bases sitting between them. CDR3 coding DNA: TGTGCCAGCAGCTTAGATACCACTAGAAAGTACTTC. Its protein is CASSLDTTRKYF. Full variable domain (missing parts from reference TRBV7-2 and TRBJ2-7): GAGVSQSPSNKVTEKGKDVELRCDPISGHTALYWYRQSLGQGLEFLIYFQGNSAPDKSGLPSDRFSAERTGGSVSTLTIQRTQQEDSAVYLCASSLDTTRKYFGPGTRLTVT.

The CDR3 sequence: CASSQVATSGIYEQYF. The CDR3 region has the DNA TGCGCCAGCAGCCAAGTCGCGACTAGCGGGATCTACGAGCAGTACTTC. The chain employs TRBV4-1 and TRBJ2-7; 11 nucleotides match TRBD2. Losses at the gene ends were 1 base for V and 3 bases for J; bases not matched to a gene: 5. The CDR3 has 16 amino acids. Germline CDR1 and CDR2: MGHRA and YSYEKL.

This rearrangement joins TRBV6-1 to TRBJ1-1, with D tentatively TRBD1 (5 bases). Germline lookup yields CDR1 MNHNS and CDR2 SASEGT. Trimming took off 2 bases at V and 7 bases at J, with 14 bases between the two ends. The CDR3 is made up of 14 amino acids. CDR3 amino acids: CASSEWAGLGEAFF. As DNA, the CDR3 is TGTGCCAGCAGTGAATGGGCAGGGTTGGGTGAAGCTTTCTTT.

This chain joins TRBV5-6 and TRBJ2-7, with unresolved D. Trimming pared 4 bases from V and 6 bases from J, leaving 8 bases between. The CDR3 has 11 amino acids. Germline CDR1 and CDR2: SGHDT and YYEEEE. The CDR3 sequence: CASSISTEQYF. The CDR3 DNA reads TGTGCCAGCAGCATATCTACCGAGCAGTACTTC. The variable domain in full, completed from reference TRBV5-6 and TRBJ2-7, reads DAGVTQSPTHLIKTRGQQVTLRCSPKSGHDTVSWYQQALGQGPQFIFQYYEEEERQRGNFPDRFSGHQFPNYSSELNVNALLLGDSALYLCASSISTEQYFGPGTRLTVT.

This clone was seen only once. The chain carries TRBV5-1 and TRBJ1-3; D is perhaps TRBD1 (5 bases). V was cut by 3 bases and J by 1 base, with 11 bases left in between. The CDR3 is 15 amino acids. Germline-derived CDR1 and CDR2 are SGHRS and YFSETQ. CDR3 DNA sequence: TGCGCCAGCAGCTGGGGGGATGTTTCTGGAAACACCATATATTTT. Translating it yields CASSWGDVSGNTIYF.

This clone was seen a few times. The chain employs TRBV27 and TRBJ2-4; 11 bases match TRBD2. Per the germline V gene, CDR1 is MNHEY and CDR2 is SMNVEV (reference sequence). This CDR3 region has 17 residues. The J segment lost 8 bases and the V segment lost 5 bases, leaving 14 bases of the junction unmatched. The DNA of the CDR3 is TGTGCCAGCAGTCGTCCCGGGACTAGCGGTTTCCCTCACATTCAGTACTTC. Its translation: CASSRPGTSGFPHIQYF.